The rows below give T cell receptor beta chains drawn from one sample of a study of human T cells and chemical hapten exposure. TCRdb re-analysed the RACE reads in MiXCR, keeping a single row per CDR3 protein. The data contain 35,000 to 50,000 distinct CDR3 sequences, about 8.9% of them singletons. The sequencing here drew on whole blood, taken in connection with sensitization to the hapten diphenylcyclopropenone (DPC). These receptors were obtained from a woman aged 35 to 49 with alopecia areata. Some clones in this sample may be carry-over from other donors' samples. Each CDR3 is given with its conserved first and last residue. The D gene is left open where the match is weak. Clone size is given for some rows only: seen once, a few or many times, or a class if the clone is expanded.

J | V | D | size | CDR3 | DNA
TRBJ1-1 | TRBV6-1 | - | many | CASSPGAGEAFF | TGTGCCAGCAGTCCAGGGGCCGGTGAAGCTTTCTTT
TRBJ2-7 | TRBV6-6 | TRBD2 | many | CASRPSGSSYEQYF | TGTGCCAGCAGGCCTAGCGGGTCCTCCTACGAGCAGTACTTC
TRBJ1-6 | TRBV2 | - | many | CASSATTSGNSPLHF | TGTGCCAGCAGTGCCACGACAAGTGGGAATTCACCCCTCCACTTT
TRBJ1-4 | TRBV7-6 | TRBD1 | many | CASSQIGTANEKLFF | TGTGCCAGCAGCCAGATCGGGACAGCCAATGAAAAACTGTTTTTT
TRBJ2-7 | TRBV7-8 | - | many | CASSPHPQNPYEQYF | TGTGCCAGCAGTCCCCACCCCCAGAATCCCTACGAGCAGTACTTC
TRBJ2-3 | TRBV4-3 | - | many | CASSQDGGPRNTQYF | TGCGCCAGCAGCCAAGATGGGGGGCCAAGGAATACGCAGTATTTT
TRBJ1-2 | TRBV20-1 | TRBD1 | many | CSAWDRETYGYTF | TGCAGTGCTTGGGACAGGGAGACGTATGGCTACACCTTC
TRBJ1-1 | TRBV10-3 | - | - | CAISESDSRTEAFF | TGTGCCATCAGTGAGTCAGATTCGCGGACTGAAGCTTTCTTT
TRBJ2-5 | TRBV12-5 | - | - | CASAEQETQYF | TGTGCTTCCGCAGAACAAGAGACCCAGTACTTC
TRBJ1-4 | TRBV18 | - | few | CASSPGHSEKLFF | TGTGCCAGCTCACCCGGACACTCAGAAAAACTGTTTTTT
TRBJ1-5 | TRBV7-7 | TRBD1 | many | CASSDPGQGYNQPQHF | TGTGCCAGCAGCGATCCGGGACAGGGCTACAATCAGCCCCAGCATTTT
TRBJ1-6 | TRBV5-6 | - | many | CASSLGGQYSSYNSPLHF | TGTGCCAGCAGCTTGGGAGGACAGTACAGCTCCTATAATTCACCCCTCCACTTT
TRBJ1-2 | TRBV6-1 | - | many | CASSDRGRGYGYTF | TGTGCCAGCAGTGATCGGGGTAGAGGCTATGGCTACACCTTC
TRBJ1-1 | TRBV9 | TRBD1 | - | CASSLRTGNTEAFF | TGTGCCAGCAGCCTCCGGACAGGGAACACTGAAGCTTTCTTT
TRBJ1-1 | TRBV5-1 | TRBD1 | many | CASSPGDRVGITEAFF | TGCGCCAGCAGCCCTGGGGACAGGGTAGGGATCACTGAAGCTTTCTTT
TRBJ2-1 | TRBV3-1 | - | many | CASSRTYNEQFF | TGTGCCAGCAGCCGGACCTACAATGAGCAGTTCTTC
TRBJ2-1 | TRBV9 | TRBD1 | many | CASSAPYRGPYNEQFF | TGTGCCAGCAGCGCCCCATACAGGGGTCCCTACAATGAGCAGTTCTTC
TRBJ2-7 | TRBV12-3/TRBV12-4 | - | many | CASSSLTASYEQYF | TGTGCCAGCAGTTCGTTGACAGCGTCCTACGAGCAGTACTTC
TRBJ2-3 | TRBV5-1 | TRBD2 | many | CASSLAGGSSTDTQYF | TGCGCCAGCAGCTTGGCCGGGGGGTCTAGCACAGATACGCAGTATTTT
TRBJ2-1 | TRBV9 | - | many | CASSVLGEAHEQFF | TGTGCCAGCAGCGTTTTAGGCGAAGCCCATGAGCAGTTCTTC
TRBJ2-5 | TRBV15 | - | - | CATSREFSVQETQYF | TGTGCCACCAGCAGAGAATTCAGTGTACAAGAGACCCAGTACTTC
TRBJ1-6 | TRBV10-3 | - | medium-sized | CATDTGNSPLHF | TGTGCCACCGACACTGGGAATTCACCCCTCCACTTT
TRBJ1-1 | TRBV11-2 | - | many | CASSPTGIGEAFF | TGTGCCAGCAGCCCGACGGGCATCGGTGAAGCTTTCTTT
TRBJ2-7 | TRBV2 | - | - | CASSEGWYEQYF | TGTGCCAGCAGTGAAGGTTGGTACGAGCAGTACTTC
TRBJ1-3 | TRBV29-1 | TRBD1 | - | CSAGQGGNTIYF | TGCAGCGCGGGACAGGGTGGAAACACCATATATTTT
TRBJ2-1 | TRBV19 | TRBD2 | many | CATVTSGGDLYGEQFF | TGTGCCACCGTAACTAGCGGGGGGGATCTTTACGGTGAGCAGTTCTTC
TRBJ1-4 | TRBV20-1 | - | - | CSATDGSVTNEKLFF | TGCAGTGCTACAGATGGGAGTGTCACTAATGAAAAACTGTTTTTT
TRBJ2-5 | TRBV7-6 | TRBD1 | many | CASTRGQGAETQYF | TGTGCCAGCACCCGGGGACAGGGGGCAGAGACCCAGTACTTC
TRBJ1-1 | TRBV27 | - | many | CASSFGQLTTEAFF | TGTGCCAGCAGTTTCGGACAGTTAACGACTGAAGCTTTCTTT
TRBJ2-3 | TRBV7-6 | TRBD2 | many | CASSGSGGDTQYF | TGTGCCAGCAGCGGAAGCGGGGGAGATACGCAGTATTTT
TRBJ1-2 | TRBV4-2 | TRBD1 | - | CASSQDTGTGAPYGYTF | TGTGCCAGCAGCCAAGATACCGGGACAGGGGCCCCCTACGGCTACACCTTC
TRBJ2-1 | TRBV14 | - | many | CASSPEGAYNEQFF | TGTGCCAGCAGCCCAGAAGGGGCTTACAATGAGCAGTTCTTC
TRBJ2-1 | TRBV11-2 | - | many | CASSLGAWGPVLNEQFF | TGTGCCAGCAGCTTAGGTGCGTGGGGGCCCGTTCTCAATGAGCAGTTCTTC
TRBJ2-1 | TRBV12-5 | - | many | CASGPGFSYNEQFF | TGTGCTAGTGGCCCAGGGTTTTCCTACAATGAGCAGTTCTTC
TRBJ1-2 | TRBV6-6 | - | - | CASTGTDYGYTF | TGTGCCAGCACCGGGACTGACTATGGCTACACCTTC
TRBJ1-1 | TRBV7-9 | - | many | CASSRVGKTEAFF | TGTGCCAGCTCGAGGGTCGGTAAAACTGAAGCTTTCTTT
TRBJ2-3 | TRBV15 | TRBD1 | many | CATSRGTGGIDTQYF | TGTGCCACCAGCAGAGGGACAGGGGGCATTGATACGCAGTATTTT
TRBJ1-2 | TRBV18 | - | - | CASSPYVTGDSYGYTF | TGTGCCAGCTCACCATACGTGACAGGAGACTCCTATGGCTACACCTTC
TRBJ1-2 | TRBV27 | TRBD1 | many | CASKKILDRDGGYTF | TGTGCCAGCAAAAAAATACTGGACAGGGACGGAGGCTACACCTTC
TRBJ1-2 | TRBV19 | - | many | CASTPGDYGYTF | TGTGCCAGTACCCCCGGGGACTATGGCTACACCTTC
TRBJ1-1 | TRBV5-1 | - | many | CASSSANSNTEAFF | TGCGCCAGCAGCTCTGCAAATTCGAACACTGAAGCTTTCTTT
TRBJ1-6 | TRBV5-1 | - | many | CASSLQGGHNSPLHF | TGCGCCAGCAGCTTGCAGGGAGGGCATAATTCACCCCTCCACTTT
TRBJ1-5 | TRBV6-1 | - | many | CASWPGGSGNQPQHF | TGTGCCAGCTGGCCCGGAGGGAGCGGCAATCAGCCCCAGCATTTT
TRBJ2-5 | TRBV6-6 | TRBD2 | many | CASSRGDEETQYF | TGTGCCAGCAGTCGGGGGGACGAAGAGACCCAGTACTTC